Listed below are T cell receptor beta chains from one sample, sequenced in a study of spatial heterogeneity in lung cancer. A single record per CDR3 protein comes from TCRdb applying MiXCR to the 5' RACE reads. The table shows around 3,500 distinct CDR3 sequences, with roughly 9.2% occurring only once. The specimen comprised normal lung tissue next to the tumor, sampled at surgery. These receptors were taken from a male donor with early-stage non-small cell lung cancer. The CDR3 runs from the conserved cysteine through the conserved F or W. Each record gives: D gene, clone size, J gene, V gene, CDR3 protein, CDR3 DNA. The D gene is left open where the match is weak. Clone sizes are given selectively: once, few, many, or a class where the clone is expanded.

d_call: .
clone_size: many
j_call: TRBJ2-3
v_call: TRBV7-9
cdr3_aa: CASSLTDTQYF
cdr3_nt: TGTGCCAGCAGCTTAACAGATACGCAGTATTTT

d_call: .
clone_size: many
j_call: TRBJ2-5
v_call: TRBV27
cdr3_aa: CASSSSGEMGSRETQYF
cdr3_nt: TGTGCCAGCAGTTCTTCTGGGGAGATGGGTTCCCGAGAGACCCAGTACTTC

d_call: TRBD2
clone_size: medium-sized
j_call: TRBJ2-7
v_call: TRBV6-2/TRBV6-3
cdr3_aa: CASLPSGPSYEQYF
cdr3_nt: TGTGCCAGCCTCCCTAGCGGTCCGTCCTACGAGCAGTACTTC

d_call: .
clone_size: medium-sized
j_call: TRBJ1-1
v_call: TRBV7-2
cdr3_aa: CASSLGYQVAFF
cdr3_nt: TGTGCCAGCAGCTTAGGGTATCAGGTCGCTTTCTTT

d_call: TRBD1
clone_size: medium-sized
j_call: TRBJ1-5
v_call: TRBV19
cdr3_aa: CASSPRGQGGNQPQHF
cdr3_nt: TGTGCCAGTAGTCCTAGAGGACAGGGAGGCAATCAGCCCCAGCATTTT

d_call: .
clone_size: medium-sized
j_call: TRBJ2-7
v_call: TRBV10-1
cdr3_aa: CASSSRNGYEQYF
cdr3_nt: TGCGCCAGCAGCTCGAGAAATGGCTACGAGCAGTACTTC

d_call: .
clone_size: few
j_call: TRBJ1-5
v_call: TRBV7-2
cdr3_aa: CASSLVGYSNQPQHF
cdr3_nt: TGTGCCAGCAGCTTAGTGGGTTATAGCAATCAGCCCCAGCATTTT

d_call: TRBD1
clone_size: many
j_call: TRBJ1-4
v_call: TRBV20-1
cdr3_aa: CSARRDRGFGANEKLFF
cdr3_nt: TGCAGTGCTCGACGGGACAGGGGATTTGGAGCTAATGAAAAACTGTTTTTT

d_call: TRBD2
clone_size: many
j_call: TRBJ2-3
v_call: TRBV12-3/TRBV12-4
cdr3_aa: CASSPRLAGGADTQYF
cdr3_nt: TGTGCCAGCAGTCCCAGACTAGCGGGAGGGGCAGATACGCAGTATTTT

d_call: .
clone_size: .
j_call: TRBJ2-2
v_call: TRBV7-9
cdr3_aa: CASSSPQGRRAGELFF
cdr3_nt: TGTGCCAGCAGCTCGCCACAGGGACGGAGGGCCGGGGAGCTGTTTTTT

d_call: .
clone_size: large
j_call: TRBJ2-7
v_call: TRBV4-1
cdr3_aa: CASSQADGGHYEQYF
cdr3_nt: TGCGCCAGCAGCCAAGCCGACGGGGGCCACTACGAGCAGTACTTC

d_call: .
clone_size: few
j_call: TRBJ2-2
v_call: TRBV7-2
cdr3_aa: CASSLAAGAANTGELFF
cdr3_nt: TGTGCCAGCAGCTTAGCGGCGGGGGCCGCGAACACCGGGGAGCTGTTTTTT

d_call: TRBD2
clone_size: .
j_call: TRBJ2-2
v_call: TRBV12-3/TRBV12-4
cdr3_aa: CASSRSGRRPNTGELFF
cdr3_nt: TGTGCCAGCAGCCGTAGCGGGAGAAGGCCGAACACCGGGGAGCTGTTTTTT

d_call: TRBD2
clone_size: medium-sized
j_call: TRBJ2-1
v_call: TRBV7-9
cdr3_aa: CASSLRTSGFNEQFF
cdr3_nt: TGTGCCAGCAGCTTACGGACTAGCGGGTTTAATGAGCAGTTCTTC

d_call: TRBD1
clone_size: medium-sized
j_call: TRBJ2-3
v_call: TRBV20-1
cdr3_aa: CSAIGQAKTSTDTQYF
cdr3_nt: TGCAGTGCTATCGGACAGGCTAAGACTAGCACAGATACGCAGTATTTT

d_call: TRBD2
clone_size: many
j_call: TRBJ2-7
v_call: TRBV10-3
cdr3_aa: CAIRESGGHYEQYF
cdr3_nt: TGTGCCATCAGGGAAAGCGGGGGGCACTACGAGCAGTACTTC

d_call: TRBD2
clone_size: medium-sized
j_call: TRBJ2-1
v_call: TRBV20-1
cdr3_aa: CSAFGLAGESRSDEQFF
cdr3_nt: TGCAGTGCTTTTGGACTAGCGGGGGAGTCGAGAAGCGATGAGCAGTTCTTC

d_call: .
clone_size: large
j_call: TRBJ2-5
v_call: TRBV5-6
cdr3_aa: CASSSDPGFPSETQYF
cdr3_nt: TGTGCCAGCAGCTCTGATCCAGGGTTCCCGTCTGAGACCCAGTACTTC

d_call: .
clone_size: many
j_call: TRBJ2-7
v_call: TRBV27
cdr3_aa: CASSLLGAYSYEQYF
cdr3_nt: TGTGCCAGCAGTTTATTGGGGGCTTACTCCTACGAGCAGTACTTC

d_call: .
clone_size: medium-sized
j_call: TRBJ1-5
v_call: TRBV12-3/TRBV12-4
cdr3_aa: CASTHGGGNQPQHF
cdr3_nt: TGTGCCAGCACCCATGGGGGGGGCAATCAGCCCCAGCATTTT

d_call: .
clone_size: many
j_call: TRBJ2-2
v_call: TRBV6-5
cdr3_aa: CASTLRWTIGLERTGELFF
cdr3_nt: TGTGCCAGCACTCTCCGTTGGACAATAGGGTTGGAACGCACCGGGGAGCTGTTTTTT

d_call: .
clone_size: .
j_call: TRBJ2-7
v_call: TRBV11-2
cdr3_aa: CASSLFSGLEYEQYF
cdr3_nt: TGTGCCAGCAGCTTATTTTCAGGGTTGGAGTACGAGCAGTACTTC

d_call: .
clone_size: medium-sized
j_call: TRBJ1-2
v_call: TRBV7-9
cdr3_aa: CASSLPRGRLNYGYTF
cdr3_nt: TGTGCCAGCAGCTTACCAAGGGGACGGCTTAACTATGGCTACACCTTC

d_call: TRBD1
clone_size: many
j_call: TRBJ1-6
v_call: TRBV11-2
cdr3_aa: CASSSITQGGYYNSPLHF
cdr3_nt: TGTGCCAGCAGCTCAATTACACAGGGGGGATATTATAATTCACCCCTCCACTTT

d_call: .
clone_size: medium-sized
j_call: TRBJ2-3
v_call: TRBV7-9
cdr3_aa: CASSRGDFTDTQYF
cdr3_nt: TGTGCCAGCAGCAGGGGGGACTTCACAGATACGCAGTATTTT

d_call: TRBD2
clone_size: many
j_call: TRBJ2-1
v_call: TRBV20-1
cdr3_aa: CSASGGLAGVNEQFF
cdr3_nt: TGCAGTGCTAGTGGTGGACTAGCGGGAGTGAATGAGCAGTTCTTC

d_call: TRBD1
clone_size: .
j_call: TRBJ1-1
v_call: TRBV20-1
cdr3_aa: CSARGPGQSMNTEAFF
cdr3_nt: TGCAGTGCTAGAGGGCCGGGACAGAGCATGAACACTGAAGCTTTCTTT

d_call: .
clone_size: .
j_call: TRBJ1-2
v_call: TRBV29-1
cdr3_aa: CSVRLSLSYGYTF
cdr3_nt: TGCAGCGTCCGATTATCCCTGTCCTATGGCTACACCTTC

d_call: .
clone_size: many
j_call: TRBJ2-7
v_call: TRBV5-5
cdr3_aa: CASSFGTATSYEQYF
cdr3_nt: TGTGCCAGCAGCTTCGGGACGGCAACCTCCTACGAGCAGTACTTC

d_call: .
clone_size: many
j_call: TRBJ1-1
v_call: TRBV20-1
cdr3_aa: CSATLNTDTEAFF
cdr3_nt: TGCAGTGCCACCCTAAACACCGACACTGAAGCTTTCTTT

d_call: .
clone_size: many
j_call: TRBJ2-4
v_call: TRBV20-1
cdr3_aa: CSATRPGLIAKNIQYF
cdr3_nt: TGCAGTGCTACTCGCCCGGGACTTATAGCCAAAAACATTCAGTACTTC

d_call: TRBD2
clone_size: few
j_call: TRBJ2-7
v_call: TRBV7-9
cdr3_aa: CASSLVSQRGSYEQYF
cdr3_nt: TGTGCCAGCAGCTTAGTTAGCCAGCGGGGCTCCTACGAGCAGTACTTC

d_call: .
clone_size: .
j_call: TRBJ1-5
v_call: TRBV5-8
cdr3_aa: CASNLNGRGIQPQHF
cdr3_nt: TGTGCCAGCAATCTGAACGGGAGGGGTATTCAGCCCCAGCATTTT

d_call: .
clone_size: many
j_call: TRBJ1-5
v_call: TRBV6-5
cdr3_aa: CASSLGSNQPQHF
cdr3_nt: TGTGCCAGCAGTCTGGGGAGCAATCAGCCCCAGCATTTT

d_call: TRBD2
clone_size: medium-sized
j_call: TRBJ2-3
v_call: TRBV10-3
cdr3_aa: CAISEYGLAGADTQYF
cdr3_nt: TGTGCCATCAGTGAGTACGGACTAGCGGGAGCAGATACGCAGTATTTT

d_call: .
clone_size: few
j_call: TRBJ2-5
v_call: TRBV11-2
cdr3_aa: CASSLGAEVETQYF
cdr3_nt: TGTGCCAGCAGCTTAGGGGCAGAAGTAGAGACCCAGTACTTC

d_call: .
clone_size: few
j_call: TRBJ2-2
v_call: TRBV6-5
cdr3_aa: CASSYSRGTGELFF
cdr3_nt: TGTGCCAGCAGTTACTCGAGGGGGACCGGGGAGCTGTTTTTT